These 23 T cell receptor beta chains originate from one sample sequenced in a study of blood T cell repertoires in COVID-19 (dated by TCRdb to about 2020). Library preparation used the immunoSEQ multiplex PCR assay. Sourced from immuneACCESS, this table was stored by TCRdb with only in-frame sequences that have V and J called. A share of the clones is absent; for the studies checked, an unresolved V gene accounts for under half, and the remainder has no known explanation. Counted in this sample were approximately 280,000 clones; approximately 90% of them appeared once. The ten largest account for approximately 4.3% of the sample. The specimen sequenced was peripheral blood. These receptors all come from a man in his forties with acute or convalescent COVID-19.

This clone was detected once. The chain uses TRBV19 and TRBJ1-4, with no clear D. Trimming removed 3 bases from V and 7 bases from J, with 12 bases in between. Per germline, CDR1 LNHDA and CDR2 SQIVND (reference sequence). This CDR3 spans 14 amino acids. The CDR3 region is CASSIGISGEKLFF. The CDR3 DNA reads TGTGCCAGTAGTATCGGGATCTCGGGTGAAAAACTGTTTTTT.

The chain has TRBV7-9 and TRBJ2-1; D is uncertain. CDR3 length equals 12 residues. The germline V gene has CDR1 SEHNR and CDR2 FQNEAQ (reference sequence). Trimming took 5 bases from V and 9 from J, leaving 11 bases between them. The CDR3 loop is CASSHLAAEQFF. CDR3 DNA sequence: TGTGCCAGCAGCCACCTGGCGGCTGAGCAGTTCTTC.

The chain recombines TRBV6-2 or TRBV6-3 with TRBJ1-1; 10 bases align to TRBD1. V lost 4 bases, J lost 4 bases, and 0 bases stayed unmatched. This CDR3 is 13 amino acids long. Germline values: CDR1 MNHEY, CDR2 SVGEGT. The DNA for the CDR3 is TGTGCCAGCAGTTGGACAGGGGGCACTGAAGCTTTCTTT. As protein: CASSWTGGTEAFF.

The gene calls are TRBV5-8 and TRBJ1-2, with D perhaps matching TRBD1 (6 bases). Germline CDR1 is SGHTS and CDR2 is YDEGEE. V gave up 4 bases and J gave up 2 bases, with 9 bases separating them. The CDR3 is made up of 13 amino acids. Here the CDR3 DNA reads TGTGCCAGCAGCCGCAGGGGAAACTATGGCTACACCTTC. Translated: CASSRRGNYGYTF.

The CDR3 DNA reads TGTGCCAGCAGTAGGGAGACTGAAGCTTTCTTT. This codes for CASSRETEAFF. V usage is TRBV2 and J usage is TRBJ1-1; D ambiguous. Germline V CDR1 and CDR2: SNHLY, FYNNEI. This CDR3 comprises 11 residues. Trimming stripped 5 bases from V and 5 bases from J, with 6 bases between. The full variable domain, its missing parts supplied by reference TRBV2 and TRBJ1-1, is EPEVTQTPSHQVTQMGQEVILRCVPISNHLYFYWYRQILGQKVEFLVSFYNNEISEKSEIFDDQFSVERPDGSNFTLKIRSTKLEDSAMYFCASSRETEAFFGQGTRLTVV.

This clone was seen a handful of times. The rearrangement joins TRBV5-1 to TRBJ1-4, with D tentatively TRBD1 (6 bases). The ends were cut back, 7 bases at V and 4 bases at J, with 11 bases in the middle. The CDR3 covers 13 residues. Germline CDR1 and CDR2: SGHRS and YFSETQ. Written as DNA, the CDR3 is TGCGCCAGCCGGGGGGCCCTTAATGAAAAACTGTTTTTT. Amino acid sequence: CASRGALNEKLFF.

The V and J genes are TRBV5-5 and TRBJ1-1; 10 nucleotides align to TRBD1. Germline lookup yields CDR1 SGHKS and CDR2 YYEKEE (reference sequence). The CDR3 loop spans 16 amino acids. V shed 3 bases, J shed 4 bases, and the junction held 9 bases outside the gene matches. In nucleotides, the CDR3 is TGTGCCAGCAGCTGGCTTTGGGGGACAGGGGCCACTGAAGCTTTCTTT. Translated: CASSWLWGTGATEAFF. Filled out from reference TRBV5-5 and TRBJ1-1, the complete variable domain reads DAGVTQSPTHLIKTRGQQVTLRCSPISGHKSVSWYQQVLGQGPQFIFQYYEKEERGRGNFPDRFSARQFPNYSSELNVNALLLGDSALYLCASSWLWGTGATEAFFGQGTRLTVV.

The genes are TRBV27 and TRBJ1-2; 10 bases align to TRBD1. The germline V gene has CDR1 MNHEY and CDR2 SMNVEV (reference sequence). This CDR3 has 14 residues. V lost 2 bases, J lost 4 bases, and 1 base stayed unmatched. As DNA, the CDR3 is TGTGCCAGCAGTTTAGGGACAGGGGCCTATGGCTACACCTTC. It specifies CASSLGTGAYGYTF.

The rearrangement joins TRBV6-5 to TRBJ2-7, with a tentative D call TRBD1 (7 bases). Germline V CDR1 and CDR2: MNHEY, SVGAGI. The CDR3 contains 15 residues. The germline V and J ends were trimmed by 5 bases and 3 bases, with 17 bases remaining between them. The CDR3 here is CASSINSGGFYEQYF. The CDR3 DNA sequence: TGTGCCAGCAGTATTAACTCAGGGGGGTTCTACGAGCAGTACTTC.

The V gene is TRBV6-5, the J gene TRBJ1-2; D gene uncertain. The CDR3 runs to 16 residues. Germline V CDR1 and CDR2: MNHEY, SVGAGI. With 4 bases removed from V and 4 bases from J, the gap between germline ends came to 19 bases. The CDR3 reads CASSSIPFPIGYGYTF. The CDR3 DNA reads TGTGCCAGCAGTTCTATACCTTTCCCTATCGGCTATGGCTACACCTTC.

The gene calls are TRBV2 and TRBJ1-2, with TRBD1 identical over 7 bases. Germline values: CDR1 SNHLY, CDR2 FYNNEI. The CDR3 has 14 residues. V trimming: 5 bases; J trimming: 2 bases; junction bases outside the gene matches: 5. CDR3 protein: CASSLDRANYGYTF. CDR3 in DNA: TGTGCCAGCAGTCTTGACAGGGCCAACTATGGCTACACCTTC.

This sequence joins TRBV5-6 and TRBJ1-1; no clear D gene. Per the germline V gene, CDR1 is SGHDT and CDR2 is YYEEEE. The V and J ends lost 7 bases and 5 bases respectively, with 12 bases between them. The CDR3 consists of 12 residues. The CDR3 DNA follows: TGTGCCAGCGGACGGACGGGGACTGAAGCTTTCTTT. Translating it yields CASGRTGTEAFF.

The V call is TRBV6-1, the J call TRBJ2-3; D is perhaps TRBD1 (5 bases). The CDR3 is made up of 15 amino acids. V was cut by 2 bases and J by 2 bases, with 11 bases left in between. Germline CDR1 and CDR2: MNHNS and SASEGT. CDR3 in DNA: TGTGCCAGCAGTGAACCCCAGGGTGTCACAGATACGCAGTATTTT. This encodes CASSEPQGVTDTQYF.

This clone has only one observation. CDR3: CASSPISAGGPYNEQFF. In nucleotides, the CDR3 is TGTGCCAGCAGTCCGATCAGCGCGGGGGGACCCTACAATGAGCAGTTCTTC. The rearrangement uses TRBV27 and TRBJ2-1, with 8 bases matching TRBD2. V shed 5 bases, J shed 2 bases, and the junction held 11 bases outside the gene matches. CDR3 length: 17 amino acids. Germline V gene lookup returns CDR1 MNHEY and CDR2 SMNVEV (reference sequence).

The table lists this clone with a count of one. The rearrangement uses TRBV6-4 and TRBJ1-2; 7 positions match TRBD1. Looked up from germline, CDR1 is MRHNA and CDR2 is SNTAGT. The V segment lost 7 bases and the J segment 2 bases; nucleotides outside the gene matches: 7. The CDR3 length is 14 residues. The CDR3 protein is CASKPGQSNYGYTF. As DNA, the CDR3 is TGTGCCAGCAAGCCGGGACAGTCAAACTATGGCTACACCTTC.

The genes are TRBV7-2 and TRBJ2-3, with 7 bases matching TRBD1. Per the germline V gene, CDR1 is SGHTA and CDR2 is FQGNSA. V shed 0 bases, J shed 4 bases, and the junction held 1 base outside the gene matches. CDR3 length equals 14 residues. Written as DNA, the CDR3 is TGTGCCAGCAGCTTAGCCCAGGGGGCAGATACGCAGTATTTT. This gives the protein CASSLAQGADTQYF.

The J gene is TRBJ1-2, the V gene TRBV2; TRBD1 matches at 7 bases. The CDR3 loop spans 15 amino acids. Trimming removed 2 bases from V and 4 bases from J; junction bases left unmatched: 7. The germline V gene has CDR1 SNHLY and CDR2 FYNNEI. The chain's CDR3 is CASSESYRGGYGYTF. The CDR3, as DNA: TGTGCCAGCAGTGAATCGTACAGGGGCGGCTATGGCTACACCTTC.

The CDR3 spells CASSETGTGAFTDTQYF. CDR3 DNA: TGCGCCAGCAGTGAGACCGGGACAGGGGCTTTCACAGATACGCAGTATTTT. This chain uses TRBV10-1 with TRBJ2-3; 10 nucleotides agree with TRBD1. The CDR3 is 17 residues long. The V gene's germline CDR1 is WNHNN and CDR2 SYGVQD (reference sequence). V shed 2 bases, J shed 2 bases, and the junction held 7 bases outside the gene matches.

The rearrangement uses TRBV10-2 and TRBJ1-6; tentatively, D is TRBD1 (5 bases). This CDR3 region has 12 residues. The V end lost 2 bases, the J end lost 11 bases, and 7 bases lay between the germline ends. Per the germline V gene, CDR1 is WSHSY and CDR2 is SAAADI. The CDR3 nucleotides are TGCGCCAGCAGTGAGGGGACTCCACCCCTCCACTTT. Translating it yields CASSEGTPPLHF.

The chain carries TRBV5-1 and TRBJ1-3; D remains unclear. Looked up from germline, CDR1 is SGHRS and CDR2 is YFSETQ. The CDR3 sequence is 14 residues long. The V gene lost 4 bases and the J gene lost 1 base, with 9 bases spanning the gap. CDR3 region: CASSMALSGNTIYF. CDR3 nucleotides: TGCGCCAGCAGCATGGCGTTATCTGGAAACACCATATATTTT.

The rearrangement links TRBV18 to TRBJ1-2; possibly TRBD1 for D (6 bases). Trimming removed 5 bases from V and 0 bases from J, with 19 bases in between. In germline, CDR1 is KGHSH, CDR2 LQKENI. This CDR3 region has 17 residues. This CDR3 is CASSELQGPEANYGYTF. DNA for the CDR3: TGTGCCAGCTCAGAACTACAGGGCCCAGAAGCTAACTATGGCTACACCTTC.

The V gene is TRBV2, the J gene TRBJ1-6; 8 bases map to TRBD1. Germline lookup yields CDR1 SNHLY and CDR2 FYNNEI. This CDR3 spans 15 amino acids. V was pared by 8 bases and J by 6 bases, with 9 bases of the junction left unmatched. The CDR3 DNA is TGTGCCAGCGCAGATCAACAGGGGGGTAATTCACCCCTCCACTTT. Encoded protein: CASADQQGGNSPLHF.

This clone was seen only once. The gene calls are TRBV30 and TRBJ1-2, with TRBD1 as a possible D gene (6 bases). The CDR3 is made up of 11 amino acids. Trimming stripped 0 bases from V and 8 bases from J, with 7 bases between. Germline V gene data show CDR1 as GTSNPN and CDR2 as SVGIG (reference sequence). The chain's CDR3 is CAWSVQGGYTF. The CDR3 coding sequence is TGTGCCTGGAGTGTGCAGGGGGGCTACACCTTC. The complete variable domain, with remaining parts taken from reference TRBV30 and TRBJ1-2, reads SQTIHQWPATLVQPVGSPLSLECTVEGTSNPNLYWYRQAAGRGLQLLFYSVGIGQISSEVPQNLSASRPQDRQFILSSKKLLLSDSGFYLCAWSVQGGYTFGSGTRLTVV.